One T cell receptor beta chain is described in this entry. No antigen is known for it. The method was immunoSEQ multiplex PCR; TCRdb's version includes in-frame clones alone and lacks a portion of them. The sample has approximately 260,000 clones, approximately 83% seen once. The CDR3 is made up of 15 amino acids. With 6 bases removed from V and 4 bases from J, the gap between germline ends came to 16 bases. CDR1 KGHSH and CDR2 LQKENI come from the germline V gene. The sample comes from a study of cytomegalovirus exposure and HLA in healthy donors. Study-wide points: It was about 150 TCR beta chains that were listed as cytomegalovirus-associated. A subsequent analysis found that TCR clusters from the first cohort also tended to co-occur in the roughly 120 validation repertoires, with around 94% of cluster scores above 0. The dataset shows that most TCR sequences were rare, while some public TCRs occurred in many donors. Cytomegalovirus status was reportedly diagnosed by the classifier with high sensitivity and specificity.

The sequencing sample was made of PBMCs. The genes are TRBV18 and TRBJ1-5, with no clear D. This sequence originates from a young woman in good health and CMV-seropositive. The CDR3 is CASSTQPGGNQPQHF. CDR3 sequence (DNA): TGTGCCAGCTCTACCCAGCCGGGTGGAAATCAGCCCCAGCATTTT.